Shown below are 4 T cell receptor beta chains from a single sample sequenced in a study of post-analysis software for immune sequencing data. Broader study findings: When patients were compared with controls, a handful of TRBV segments were more frequent, TRBV5-6, TRBV5-1 and TRBV20-1 among them.

Presence of unique molecular identifiers characterized the TCR beta cDNA libraries. TCRdb analysed the PCR reads with MiXCR anew, one entry per CDR3 protein. The data contain hundreds of thousands of distinct CDR3 sequences, approximately 37% of them singletons. Antigen specificity for these receptors is unknown. Sequencing was performed on blood. The receptors stem from a girl aged 2 to 9 with multiple sclerosis.

There are a few counts of this clonotype. The rearrangement uses TRBV10-3 and TRBJ2-7, with D perhaps TRBD1 or TRBD2 (7 bases each). Looked up from germline, CDR1 is ENHRY and CDR2 is SYGVKD. V was cut by 11 bases and J by 5 bases, with 19 bases left in between. This CDR3 has 13 amino acids. The CDR3 nucleotides read TGTGCCTCTGGCAGGGGGGGGATCAACGAGCAGTACTTC. The encoded protein is CASGRGGINEQYF.

This clonotype was counted a few times. This chain uses TRBV5-1 with TRBJ2-5; D call uncertain. Matching the DNA end better, TRBJ2-7 makes the J call doubtful. Germline CDR1 and CDR2: SGHRS and YFSETQ. CDR3 length equals 17 residues. The CDR3 reads CASSLVGRAPLGYEQYF. The DNA of the CDR3 is TGCGCCAGCAGCTTGGTGGGCCGGGCTCCCTTGGGGTACGAGCAGTACTTC.

This clonotype was counted only a few times. This chain connects TRBV29-1 to TRBJ1-2; D is perhaps TRBD1 (6 bases). Per the germline V gene, CDR1 is SQVTM and CDR2 is ANQGSEA. Trimming removed 4 bases at V and 8 bases at J, with 14 bases between. The length of the CDR3 is 12 residues. The CDR3 coding sequence is TGCAGCGTTGTATCAGGGGCGAAGGGCTACACCTTC. Encoded protein: CSVVSGAKGYTF.

A few counts support this clonotype. This sequence joins TRBV5-5 and TRBJ1-2; no definite D call. V lost 0 bases to trimming and J lost 10 bases, with 16 bases between them. The CDR3 is made up of 14 amino acids. Germline loops: CDR1 SGHKS, CDR2 YYEKEE (reference sequence). The CDR3 nucleotides are TGTGCCAGCAGCTTGGAGTCCCGGTTTTCAGCCTACACCTTC. It translates to CASSLESRFSAYTF.